This T cell receptor (beta chain) was captured by sequencing in a study of CXCR3-negative and CXCR3-positive naive CD8 T cells. Whole-study context: TRB reads totalled about 130 million, about 1.5 +/- 0.3 million per library.

With respect to this clonotype: Its antigen is unknown.

Study results and caveats: Hydrophobicity of TRB CDR3s was greater in CXCR3-positive naive cells than in CXCR3-negative naive cells.

Libraries were UMI-labeled 5' RACE TRB cDNA. TCRdb re-called the 5' RACE reads; one entry per CDR3 protein, DNA not given. This table holds about 84,000 distinct CDR3 sequences. Naive CD8+ T cells showed a CD45RO-CCR7+CD27+CD95- phenotype. The germline V gene encodes CDR1 MDHEN and CDR2 SYDVKM. This CDR3 is built from 12 residues. Sequencing was done on a sample of naive CXCR3+ CD8+ T cells from blood. Sample subset: CD45RO-CCR7+CD27+CD95- naive CD8+ T cells expressing CXCR3 (TNR3+). The chain couples TRBV28 to TRBJ2-5; TCRdb proposes TRBD1, but this gene call is untestable without DNA. The sequence derives from a human donor in good health. Some clones in this sample may be carry-over from other donors' samples. The CDR3 loop is CASSGVQETQYF.